This note documents a single T cell receptor beta chain sequence. The CDR3 length is 17 residues. Trimming took 0 bases from V and 4 from J, leaving 19 bases between them. Germline values: CDR1 SGHKS, CDR2 YYEKEE (reference sequence). The data are from a study of radiotherapy plus CTLA-4 blockade in lung cancer. Study details: Disease control was present in 31% of patients, and objective responses in under 20%.

TCRdb keeps only in-frame clones here, not all; method: immunoSEQ multiplex PCR. This table has 45,000 to 55,000 clones, 65% to 85% appearing once. The chain recombines TRBV5-5 with TRBJ1-1; D not certain. Sequencing used peripheral blood, obtained from a patient treated with radiotherapy plus ipilimumab. This receptor was identified in a human donor with non-small cell lung cancer who had stable disease on radiotherapy plus ipilimumab. CDR3 amino acids: CASSLDLGITGFTEAFF. The CDR3 DNA is TGTGCCAGCAGCTTGGACTTGGGTATAACGGGTTTCACTGAAGCTTTCTTT.